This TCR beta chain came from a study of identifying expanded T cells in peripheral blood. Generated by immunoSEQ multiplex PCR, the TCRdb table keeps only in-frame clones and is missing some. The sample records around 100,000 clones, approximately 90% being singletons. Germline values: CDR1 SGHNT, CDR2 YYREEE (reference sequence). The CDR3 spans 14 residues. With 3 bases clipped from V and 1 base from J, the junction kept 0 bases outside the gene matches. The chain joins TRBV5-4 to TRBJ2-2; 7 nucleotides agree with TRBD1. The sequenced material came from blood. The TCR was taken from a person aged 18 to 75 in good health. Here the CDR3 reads CASSWTGNTGELFF. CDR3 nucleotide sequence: TGTGCCAGCAGCTGGACAGGGAACACCGGGGAGCTGTTTTTT.